This entry describes one T cell receptor (beta chain). What antigen it recognizes has not been identified. Base qualities are not provided; no much larger clone lies one nucleotide away. Library construction relied on the immunoSEQ multiplex PCR assay. This immuneACCESS table, as held by TCRdb, lists in-frame sequences with V and J called but not all clones. Of the missing ones, under half trace to an unresolved V gene in checked studies; the others have no known cause. A total of tens of thousands of clones appear in this sample, 85% to 95% of them only once. The ten largest clones add up to 1.3% of the sample. V trim: 3 bases; J trim: 4 bases; unmatched bases: 10. The CDR3 covers 16 residues, taking in both the cysteine and the phenylalanine. Only the CDR3 DNA is retained, 48 bases long and in frame from the first base. As encoded in the germline V gene (reference sequence), CDR1 is MNHEY while CDR2 is SMNVEV.

These data originate in a study of T cell changes during pregnancy in multiple sclerosis (dated by TCRdb to 2018 to 2020). In terms of the full investigation: Changes in the T cell repertoire over the course of pregnancy were examined in this study in women with multiple sclerosis.

Rearrangement joined TRBV27 to TRBJ2-3, and 7 bases in between align with TRBD2. Sequences were obtained from peripheral blood. This TCR was recovered from a female donor with multiple sclerosis, enrolled in a pregnancy study. The encoded CDR3 is CASSFQGGRFADTQYF. Here is the DNA: TGTGCCAGCAGTTTCCAGGGCGGGAGATTTGCAGATACGCAGTATTTT.